This T cell receptor beta chain derives from a study of cytomegalovirus exposure and HLA in healthy donors. The CDR3 contains 15 residues. V was cut by 1 base and J by 4 bases, with 11 bases left in between. CDR1 LGHNA and CDR2 YSLEER come from the germline V gene. As concerns this clone: Antigen specificity is unknown.

Study-wide points: The listing of about 150 TCR beta chains classed them as cytomegalovirus-associated.

Using immunoSEQ multiplex PCR, the repertoire was profiled, and TCRdb retains in-frame clones only, with some absent. This sample has roughly 100,000 clones; about 95% occur once, and the top ten carry almost 0.9%. The V call is TRBV4-3, the J call TRBJ2-1; D is unresolved. This receptor was obtained from a woman aged 18-29 years in good health and CMV-seronegative. The sample comprised PBMCs. This CDR3 is CASSQAIQDYNEQFF. The DNA of the CDR3 is TGCGCCAGCAGCCAAGCCATCCAGGATTACAATGAGCAGTTCTTC.